The entry that follows covers one T cell receptor beta chain sequence. The germline V gene has CDR1 ENHRY and CDR2 SYGVKD. The length of the CDR3 is 18 residues. The V gene end was trimmed by 2 bases and the J gene end by 0 bases; junction bases not matched to a gene: 11. Profiling relied on immunoSEQ multiplex PCR, and the TCRdb table lists in-frame clones only, not all of them. The table lists some 140,000 clones, 92% of them singletons. This sample was included in a study of control samples from healthy donors and cancer patients. The chain has TRBV10-3 and TRBJ1-1; 8 positions agree with TRBD1. Material: blood. The source of this sequence is a man aged 30 to 39 in good health. CDR3 nucleotides: TGTGCCATCAGTGAGCTTAACCCTTCAGGGGGCCTGAACACTGAAGCTTTCTTT. The encoded protein is CAISELNPSGGLNTEAFF.